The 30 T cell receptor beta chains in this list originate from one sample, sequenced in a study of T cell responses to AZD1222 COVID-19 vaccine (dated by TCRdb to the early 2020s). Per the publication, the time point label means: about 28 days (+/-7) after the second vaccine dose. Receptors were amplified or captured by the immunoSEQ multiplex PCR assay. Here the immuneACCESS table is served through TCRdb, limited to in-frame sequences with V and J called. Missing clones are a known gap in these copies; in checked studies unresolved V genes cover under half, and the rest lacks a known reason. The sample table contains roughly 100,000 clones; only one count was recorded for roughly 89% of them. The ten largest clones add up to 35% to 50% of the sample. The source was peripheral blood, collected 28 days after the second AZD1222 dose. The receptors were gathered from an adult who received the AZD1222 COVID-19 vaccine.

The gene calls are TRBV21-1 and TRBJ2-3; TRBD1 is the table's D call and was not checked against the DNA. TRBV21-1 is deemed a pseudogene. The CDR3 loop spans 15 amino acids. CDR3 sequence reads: CATQPRDRGPDTQYF. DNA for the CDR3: TGTGCCACCCAACCAAGGGACAGGGGGCCAGATACGCAGTATTTT.

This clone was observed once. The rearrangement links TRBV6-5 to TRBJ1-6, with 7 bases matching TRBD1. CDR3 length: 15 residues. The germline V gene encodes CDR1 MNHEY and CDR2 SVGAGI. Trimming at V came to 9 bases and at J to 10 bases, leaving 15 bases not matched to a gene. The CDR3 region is CARHPQTTGPSPLHF. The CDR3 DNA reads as TGTGCCAGGCACCCACAGACGACAGGGCCATCACCCCTCCACTTT.

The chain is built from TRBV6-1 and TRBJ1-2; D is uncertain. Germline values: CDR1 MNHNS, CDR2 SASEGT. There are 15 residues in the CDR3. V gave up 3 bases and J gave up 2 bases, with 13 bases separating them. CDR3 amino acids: CASSDAGFLNYGYTF. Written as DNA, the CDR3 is TGTGCCAGCAGTGACGCGGGGTTCCTAAACTATGGCTACACCTTC.

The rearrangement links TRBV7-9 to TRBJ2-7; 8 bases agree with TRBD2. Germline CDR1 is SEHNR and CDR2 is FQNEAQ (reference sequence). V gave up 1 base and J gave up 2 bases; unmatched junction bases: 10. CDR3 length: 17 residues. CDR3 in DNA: TGTGCCAGCAGCTTAGTGGGGAGCGGGAGAGACCCCTACGAGCAGTACTTC. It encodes CASSLVGSGRDPYEQYF.

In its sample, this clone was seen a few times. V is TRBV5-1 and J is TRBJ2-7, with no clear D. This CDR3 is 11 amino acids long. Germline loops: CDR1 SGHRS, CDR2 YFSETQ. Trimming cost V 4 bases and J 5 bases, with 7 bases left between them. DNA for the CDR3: TGCGCCAGCAGCCAATCTAACGAGCAGTACTTC. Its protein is CASSQSNEQYF.

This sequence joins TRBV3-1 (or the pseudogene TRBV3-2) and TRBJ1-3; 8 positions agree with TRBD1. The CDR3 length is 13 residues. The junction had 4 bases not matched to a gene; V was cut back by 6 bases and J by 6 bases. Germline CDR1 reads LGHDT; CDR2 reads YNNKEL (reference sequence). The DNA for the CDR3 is TGTGCCAGCAGGTCACAGGGGGAAAACACCATATATTTT. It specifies CASRSQGENTIYF.

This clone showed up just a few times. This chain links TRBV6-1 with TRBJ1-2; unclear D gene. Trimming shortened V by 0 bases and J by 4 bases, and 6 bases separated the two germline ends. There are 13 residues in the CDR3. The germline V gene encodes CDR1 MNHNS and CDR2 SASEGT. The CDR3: CASSEAEVYGYTF. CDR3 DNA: TGTGCCAGCAGTGAAGCAGAAGTCTATGGCTACACCTTC.

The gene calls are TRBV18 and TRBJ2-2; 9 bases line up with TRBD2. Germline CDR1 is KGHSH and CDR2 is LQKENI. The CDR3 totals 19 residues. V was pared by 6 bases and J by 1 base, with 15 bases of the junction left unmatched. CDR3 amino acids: CASSHRVVAGVENTGELFF. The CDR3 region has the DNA TGTGCCAGCTCCCACCGAGTAGTAGCGGGAGTGGAGAACACCGGGGAGCTGTTTTTT.

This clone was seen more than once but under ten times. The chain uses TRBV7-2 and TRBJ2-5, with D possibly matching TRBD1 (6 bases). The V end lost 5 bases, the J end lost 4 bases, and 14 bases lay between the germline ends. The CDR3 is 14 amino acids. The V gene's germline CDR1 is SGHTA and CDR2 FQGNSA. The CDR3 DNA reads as TGTGCCAGCAGCGAACAGGGATTTCGAGAGACCCAGTACTTC. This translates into CASSEQGFRETQYF.

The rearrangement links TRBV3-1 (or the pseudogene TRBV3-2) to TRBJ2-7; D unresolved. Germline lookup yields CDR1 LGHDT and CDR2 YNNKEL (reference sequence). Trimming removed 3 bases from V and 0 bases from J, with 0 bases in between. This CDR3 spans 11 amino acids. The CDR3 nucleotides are TGTGCCAGCAGCCACTCCTACGAGCAGTACTTC. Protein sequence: CASSHSYEQYF.

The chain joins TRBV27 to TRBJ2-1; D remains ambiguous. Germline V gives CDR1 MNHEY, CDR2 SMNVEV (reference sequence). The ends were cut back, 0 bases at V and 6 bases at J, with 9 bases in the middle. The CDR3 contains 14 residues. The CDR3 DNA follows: TGTGCCAGCAGTTTATCCCGGGCGATCAATGAGCAGTTCTTC. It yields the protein CASSLSRAINEQFF.

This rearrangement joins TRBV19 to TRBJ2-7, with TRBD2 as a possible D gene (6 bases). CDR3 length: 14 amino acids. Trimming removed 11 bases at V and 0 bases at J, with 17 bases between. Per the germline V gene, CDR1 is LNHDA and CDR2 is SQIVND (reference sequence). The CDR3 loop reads CAVPRAGSSYEQYF. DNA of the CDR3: TGTGCCGTGCCTCGGGCGGGGAGCTCCTACGAGCAGTACTTC.

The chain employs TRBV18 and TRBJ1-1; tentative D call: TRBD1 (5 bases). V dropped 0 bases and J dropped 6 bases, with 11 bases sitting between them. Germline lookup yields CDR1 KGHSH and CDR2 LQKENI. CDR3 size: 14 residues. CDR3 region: CASSPPPGMAEAFF. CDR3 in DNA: TGTGCCAGCTCACCACCTCCAGGGATGGCTGAAGCTTTCTTT.

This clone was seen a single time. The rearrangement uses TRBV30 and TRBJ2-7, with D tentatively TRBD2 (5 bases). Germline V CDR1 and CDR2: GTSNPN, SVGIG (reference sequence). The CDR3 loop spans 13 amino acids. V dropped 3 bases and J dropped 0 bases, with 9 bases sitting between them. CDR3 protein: CAWRLGSSYEQYF. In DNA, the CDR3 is TGTGCCTGGAGACTAGGCAGCTCCTACGAGCAGTACTTC.

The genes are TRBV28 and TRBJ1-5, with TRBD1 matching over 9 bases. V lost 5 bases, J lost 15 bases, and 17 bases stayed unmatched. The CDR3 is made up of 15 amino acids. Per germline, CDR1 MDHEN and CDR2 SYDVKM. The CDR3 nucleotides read TGTGCCAGCAGTCCTCCGACGGGGACAGGGCCATCCTCGCATTTT. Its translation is CASSPPTGTGPSSHF.

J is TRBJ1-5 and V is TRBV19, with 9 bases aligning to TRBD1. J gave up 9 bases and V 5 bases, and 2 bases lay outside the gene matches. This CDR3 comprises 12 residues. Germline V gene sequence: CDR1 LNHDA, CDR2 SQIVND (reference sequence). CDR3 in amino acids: CASSGQGLPQHF. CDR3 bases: TGTGCCAGTAGTGGACAGGGGCTGCCCCAGCATTTT. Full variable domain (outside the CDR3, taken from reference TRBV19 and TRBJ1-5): DGGITQSPKYLFRKEGQNVTLSCEQNLNHDAMYWYRQDPGQGLRLIYYSQIVNDFQKGDIAEGYSVSREKKESFPLTVTSAQKNPTAFYLCASSGQGLPQHFGDGTRLSIL.

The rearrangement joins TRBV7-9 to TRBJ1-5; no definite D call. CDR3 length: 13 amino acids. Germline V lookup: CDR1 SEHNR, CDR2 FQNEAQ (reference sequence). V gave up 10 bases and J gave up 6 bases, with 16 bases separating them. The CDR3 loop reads CATSKEAGQPQHF. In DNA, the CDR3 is TGTGCCACCTCAAAGGAGGCAGGTCAGCCCCAGCATTTT. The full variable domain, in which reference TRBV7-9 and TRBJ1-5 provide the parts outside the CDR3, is DTGVSQNPRHKITKRGQNVTFRCDPISEHNRLYWYRQTLGQGPEFLTYFQNEAQLEKSRLLSDRFSAERPKGSFSTLEIQRTEQGDSAMYLCATSKEAGQPQHFGDGTRLSIL.

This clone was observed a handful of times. The CDR3 loop reads CASSLPSGRVNTGELFF. As DNA, the CDR3 is TGTGCCAGCAGTTTGCCTAGCGGGAGGGTGAACACCGGGGAGCTGTTTTTT. The V and J genes are TRBV27 and TRBJ2-2, with TRBD2 matching over 12 bases. Losses at the gene ends were 3 bases for V and 1 base for J; bases not matched to a gene: 3. Per the germline V gene, CDR1 is MNHEY and CDR2 is SMNVEV (reference sequence). The CDR3 is 17 residues long.

The CDR3: CASSLVQGATAFF. In nucleotides, the CDR3 is TGTGCCAGCAGCTTAGTACAGGGGGCAACAGCTTTCTTT. V gene TRBV7-9 combines with J gene TRBJ1-1; TRBD1 aligns across 9 bases. CDR1 and CDR2 from the germline V gene are SEHNR and FQNEAQ (reference sequence). The CDR3 has 13 residues. V trimming: 1 base; J trimming: 10 bases; junction bases outside the gene matches: 4. Complete variable domain (other parts from reference TRBV7-9 and TRBJ1-1): DTGVSQNPRHKITKRGQNVTFRCDPISEHNRLYWYRQTLGQGPEFLTYFQNEAQLEKSRLLSDRFSAERPKGSFSTLEIQRTEQGDSAMYLCASSLVQGATAFFGQGTRLTVV.

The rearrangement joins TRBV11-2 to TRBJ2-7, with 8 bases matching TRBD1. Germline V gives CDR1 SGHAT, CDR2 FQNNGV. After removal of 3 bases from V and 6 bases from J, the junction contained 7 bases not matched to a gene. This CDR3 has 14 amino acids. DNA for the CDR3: TGTGCCAGCAGCTTCACAGGGGGTGCGGGCGAGCAGTACTTC. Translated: CASSFTGGAGEQYF.

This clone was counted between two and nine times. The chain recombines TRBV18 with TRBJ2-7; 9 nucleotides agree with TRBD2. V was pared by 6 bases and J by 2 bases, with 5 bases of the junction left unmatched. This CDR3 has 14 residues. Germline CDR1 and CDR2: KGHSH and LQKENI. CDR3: CASSSLAGAYEQYF. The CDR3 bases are TGTGCCAGCTCCTCTTTAGCGGGAGCCTACGAGCAGTACTTC.

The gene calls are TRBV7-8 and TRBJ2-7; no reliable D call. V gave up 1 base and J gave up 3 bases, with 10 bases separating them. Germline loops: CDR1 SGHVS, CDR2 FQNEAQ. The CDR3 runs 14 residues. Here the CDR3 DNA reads TGTGCCAGCAGCTTAGTGCCCAGGAGCTACGAGCAGTACTTC. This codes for CASSLVPRSYEQYF. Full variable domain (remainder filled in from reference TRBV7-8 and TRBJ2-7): GAGVSQSPRYKVAKRGQDVALRCDPISGHVSLFWYQQALGQGPEFLTYFQNEAQLDKSGLPSDRFFAERPEGSVSTLKIQRTQQEDSAVYLCASSLVPRSYEQYFGPGTRLTVT.

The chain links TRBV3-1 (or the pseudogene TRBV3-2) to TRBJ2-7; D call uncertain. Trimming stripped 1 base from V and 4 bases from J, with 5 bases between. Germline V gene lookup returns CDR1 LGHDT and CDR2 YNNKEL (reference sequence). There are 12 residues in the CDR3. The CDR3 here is CASSQGVYEQYF. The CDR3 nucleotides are TGTGCCAGCAGCCAAGGGGTATACGAGCAGTACTTC.

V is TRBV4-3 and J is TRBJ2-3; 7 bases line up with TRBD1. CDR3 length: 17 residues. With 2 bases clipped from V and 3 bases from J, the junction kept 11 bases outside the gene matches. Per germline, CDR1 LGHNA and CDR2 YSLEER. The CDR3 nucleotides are TGCGCCAGCAGCCAATCGACAGGGCTTAGGATGACAGATACGCAGTATTTT. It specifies CASSQSTGLRMTDTQYF.

CDR3 protein: CASSLRTWSYGYTF. The CDR3 DNA is TGTGCCAGCAGCCTCCGGACTTGGTCCTATGGCTACACCTTC. The chain employs TRBV5-4 and TRBJ1-2; unclear D gene. V was pared by 4 bases and J by 4 bases, with 14 bases between. This CDR3 has 14 amino acids. Germline lookup yields CDR1 SGHNT and CDR2 YYREEE (reference sequence).

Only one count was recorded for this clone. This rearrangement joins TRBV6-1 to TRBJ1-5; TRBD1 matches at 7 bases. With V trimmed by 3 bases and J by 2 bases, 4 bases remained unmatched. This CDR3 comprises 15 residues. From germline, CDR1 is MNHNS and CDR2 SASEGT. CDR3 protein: CASSERQGGNQPQHF. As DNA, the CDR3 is TGTGCCAGCAGTGAGAGGCAGGGGGGCAATCAGCCCCAGCATTTT.

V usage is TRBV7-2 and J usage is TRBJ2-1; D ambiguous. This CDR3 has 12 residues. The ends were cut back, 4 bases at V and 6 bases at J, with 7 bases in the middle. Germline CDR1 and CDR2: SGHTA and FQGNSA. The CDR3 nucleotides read TGTGCCAGCAGCTCCAACAGCAATGAGCAGTTCTTC. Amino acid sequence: CASSSNSNEQFF.

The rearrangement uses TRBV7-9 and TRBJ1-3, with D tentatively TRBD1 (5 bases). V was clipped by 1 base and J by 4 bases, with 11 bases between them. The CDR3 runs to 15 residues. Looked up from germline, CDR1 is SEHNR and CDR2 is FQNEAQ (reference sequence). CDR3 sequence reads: CASSLGSGRGNTIYF. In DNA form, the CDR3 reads TGTGCCAGCAGCTTAGGGTCGGGGCGGGGAAACACCATATATTTT.

The chain's CDR3 is CASSKERTSGDTDTQYF. The CDR3 nucleotides are TGTGCCAGCAGTAAGGAAAGGACTAGCGGTGACACAGATACGCAGTATTTT. The rearrangement links TRBV28 to TRBJ2-3, with TRBD2 identical over 10 bases. Trimming removed 5 bases from V and 2 bases from J; junction bases left unmatched: 10. Germline loops: CDR1 MDHEN, CDR2 SYDVKM. The CDR3 contains 17 residues. Drawing the rest from reference TRBV28 and TRBJ2-3, the complete variable domain is DVKVTQSSRYLVKRTGEKVFLECVQDMDHENMFWYRQDPGLGLRLIYFSYDVKMKEKGDIPEGYSVSREKKERFSLILESASTNQTSMYLCASSKERTSGDTDTQYFGPGTRLTVL.

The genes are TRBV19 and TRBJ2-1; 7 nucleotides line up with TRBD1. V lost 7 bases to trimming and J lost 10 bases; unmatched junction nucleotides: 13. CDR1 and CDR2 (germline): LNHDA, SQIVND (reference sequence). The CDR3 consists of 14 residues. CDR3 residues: CASKQKQGLGEQFF. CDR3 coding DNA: TGTGCCAGTAAACAAAAACAGGGGCTTGGGGAGCAGTTCTTC.